What follows are 30 T cell receptor beta chains derived from one specimen sequenced in a study of human T cells and chemical hapten exposure. Time point noted: patch test 1, 2 weeks after DPC sensitization. Stated treatment: therapeutic diphenylcyclopropenone sensitization with weekly scalp DPC. In TCRdb, the RACE reads were re-called with MiXCR into one record per CDR3 protein. This sample yields under 200,000 distinct CDR3 sequences, of which roughly 15% are seen a single time; 1.7% belongs to the top ten. The sequenced sample was whole blood, obtained in connection with sensitization to the hapten diphenylcyclopropenone (DPC). The receptors shown here come from a woman aged 30 to 39 with alopecia areata. Some clones in this sample may be carry-over from other donors' samples.

As DNA, the CDR3 is TGTGCCATCAGTGAAGGGGTTGAAGCTTTCTTT. Protein sequence: CAISEGVEAFF. V gene TRBV10-3 combines with J gene TRBJ1-1; TRBD1 might be the D (5 bases). CDR3 size: 11 residues. Deletions cut 3 bases from V and 7 bases from J, with 6 bases between. Germline V gene lookup returns CDR1 ENHRY and CDR2 SYGVKD.

This CDR3 reads CASSYQNGGILDEQYF. CDR3 bases: TGTGCCAGCAGTTACCAGAACGGCGGGATCCTCGACGAGCAGTACTTC. The chain couples TRBV6-2 or TRBV6-3 to TRBJ2-7, with D tentatively TRBD2 (6 bases). The CDR3 runs 16 residues. The germline V gene encodes CDR1 MNHEY and CDR2 SVGEGT. V gave up 2 bases and J gave up 5 bases, with 19 bases separating them.

The gene calls are TRBV12-3 or TRBV12-4 and TRBJ1-4; a possible D gene is TRBD1 (5 bases). The CDR3 has 14 residues. V lost 1 base and J lost 8, with 11 bases in between. Written as DNA, the CDR3 is TGTGCCAGCAGTTTAGGGCAGGGAAGGGAAAAACTGTTTTTT. Translating gives CASSLGQGREKLFF.

This clonotype occurred a few times. The gene calls are TRBV7-9 and TRBJ2-1; TRBD2 matches at 9 bases. The germline V gene has CDR1 SEHNR and CDR2 FQNEAQ (reference sequence). Trimming took 3 bases from V and 8 from J; bases not matched to a gene: 5. CDR3 size: 14 residues. In nucleotides, the CDR3 is TGTGCCAGCAGCTTGGGACTAGCAATCGATGAGCAGTTCTTC. Its protein product is CASSLGLAIDEQFF. Full variable domain (missing parts from reference TRBV7-9 and TRBJ2-1): DTGVSQNPRHKITKRGQNVTFRCDPISEHNRLYWYRQTLGQGPEFLTYFQNEAQLEKSRLLSDRFSAERPKGSFSTLEIQRTEQGDSAMYLCASSLGLAIDEQFFGPGTRLTVL.

The chain joins TRBV12-3 or TRBV12-4 to TRBJ2-3, with TRBD2 matching 8 bases. The CDR3 runs to 15 residues. V lost 7 bases and J lost 2; bases outside the gene matches: 8. CDR3 sequence: CASMIAGFYTDTQYF. The CDR3 DNA reads as TGTGCCAGCATGATAGCGGGGTTCTACACAGATACGCAGTATTTT.

This clonotype has a handful of counts. The DNA of the CDR3 is TGTGCCAGCACCTCTCTCGGGGGACAAATCTCTGGGGCCAACGTCCTGACTTTC. Protein product: CASTSLGGQISGANVLTF. This chain links TRBV28 with TRBJ2-6; D may correspond to TRBD1 or TRBD2 (6 bases each). The germline V gene encodes CDR1 MDHEN and CDR2 SYDVKM. Trimming pared 7 bases from V and 0 bases from J, leaving 19 bases between. This CDR3 is built from 18 residues.

CDR3 nucleotide sequence: TGTGCCAGCAGTTTTGCTTCACGGGGAAAGTACGTAGGCACTGAAGCTTTCTTT. As protein: CASSFASRGKYVGTEAFF. The chain recombines TRBV6-2 or TRBV6-3 with TRBJ1-1; D is unclear. V was clipped by 4 bases and J by 4 bases, with 25 bases between them. The CDR3 consists of 18 residues. Germline-derived CDR1 and CDR2 are MNHEY and SVGEGT.

At least ten counts were recorded for this clonotype. V gene TRBV10-2 combines with J gene TRBJ2-2; D is perhaps TRBD2 (6 bases). CDR3 length: 13 residues. Trimming left V 7 bases short and J 9 bases short, with 15 bases between. Germline V gives CDR1 WSHSY, CDR2 SAAADI. CDR3 bases: TGCGCCAGCAACCCGGGAGTAGTCAGGGAGCTGTTTTTT. Its protein is CASNPGVVRELFF.

This clonotype has just a few counts. CDR3 sequence reads: CAWSVPNLADEFF. In nucleotides, the CDR3 is TGTGCCTGGAGTGTCCCGAACCTAGCGGACGAGTTCTTC. This chain links TRBV30 with TRBJ2-1; 7 positions agree with TRBD2. V lost 0 bases to trimming and J lost 14 bases; unmatched junction nucleotides: 10. Germline assignment: CDR1 GTSNPN and CDR2 SVGIG (reference sequence). The CDR3 has 13 residues.

This clonotype came up a few times. The rearrangement links TRBV25-1 to TRBJ2-3, with 8 bases that match TRBD1. V was clipped by 8 bases and J by 2 bases; unmatched bases: 9. This CDR3 contains 15 residues. From germline, CDR1 is MGHDK and CDR2 SYGVNS. CDR3 residues: CASGRGGQATDTQYF. CDR3 in DNA: TGTGCCAGCGGCAGAGGGGGACAGGCCACAGATACGCAGTATTTT. Full variable domain (missing parts from reference TRBV25-1 and TRBJ2-3): EADIYQTPRYLVIGTGKKITLECSQTMGHDKMYWYQQDPGMELHLIHYSYGVNSTEKGDLSSESTVSRIRTEHFPLTLESARPSHTSQYLCASGRGGQATDTQYFGPGTRLTVL.

The chain is built from TRBV29-1 and TRBJ2-1, with D perhaps TRBD1 (6 bases). Germline-derived CDR1 and CDR2 are SQVTM and ANQGSEA. The length of the CDR3 is 15 residues. Trimming left V 6 bases short and J 0 bases short, with 15 bases between. CDR3 bases: TGCAGCGTCCCGGGGACACTCAACTCCTACAATGAGCAGTTCTTC. As protein: CSVPGTLNSYNEQFF.

The chain employs TRBV4-1 and TRBJ2-3; D may be TRBD2 (6 bases). There are 18 residues in the CDR3. The germline V gene encodes CDR1 MGHRA and CDR2 YSYEKL. With 1 base removed from V and 3 bases from J, the gap between germline ends came to 20 bases. CDR3 DNA: TGCGCCAGCAGCCAAGTTACCACGGGACTTGCCCGGACAGATACGCAGTATTTT. This encodes CASSQVTTGLARTDTQYF.

The genes are TRBV6-5 and TRBJ2-1; D possibly corresponds to TRBD2 (6 bases). Trimming removed 2 bases at V and 1 base at J, with 9 bases between. This CDR3 region has 15 residues. CDR1 and CDR2 (germline): MNHEY, SVGAGI. The CDR3 sequence: CASSYGGASYNEQFF. CDR3 coding DNA: TGTGCCAGCAGTTACGGCGGGGCGTCCTACAATGAGCAGTTCTTC.

V gene TRBV24-1 combines with J gene TRBJ2-1; no clear D. Trimming shortened V by 10 bases and J by 5 bases, and 8 bases separated the two germline ends. In germline, CDR1 is KGHDR, CDR2 SFDVKD. The CDR3 totals 11 residues. CDR3 amino acids: CATGRNNEQFF. CDR3 nucleotides: TGTGCCACGGGCAGGAACAATGAGCAGTTCTTC.

The chain couples TRBV12-3 or TRBV12-4 to TRBJ2-4; 7 nucleotides line up with TRBD1. V shed 5 bases, J shed 8 bases, and the junction held 9 bases outside the gene matches. The CDR3 has 14 amino acids. CDR3 amino acids: CASSPPTGSHIQYF. As DNA, the CDR3 is TGTGCCAGCAGTCCCCCGACAGGGTCGCACATTCAGTACTTC.

This clonotype was seen only a few times. This sequence joins TRBV27 and TRBJ1-2, with a weak D call TRBD1 (5 bases). V lost 0 bases and J 4 bases, leaving 12 bases between the germline ends. Germline V gives CDR1 MNHEY, CDR2 SMNVEV (reference sequence). The CDR3 consists of 15 residues. The CDR3 region has the DNA TGTGCCAGCAGTTTATCCCAGGGAGGCCCCTATGGCTACACCTTC. Protein product: CASSLSQGGPYGYTF.

This clonotype was observed a handful of times. The rearrangement joins TRBV12-3 or TRBV12-4 to TRBJ2-1, with a possible D match to TRBD2 (5 bases). V was clipped by 7 bases and J by 4 bases, with 11 bases between them. The CDR3 is 13 amino acids. The CDR3 DNA follows: TGTGCCAGCAACGCCCGAGGGTACAATGAGCAGTTCTTC. Its protein product is CASNARGYNEQFF.

This clonotype was found a few times. This chain links TRBV20-1 with TRBJ2-3; D gene unclear. The germline V and J ends were trimmed by 2 bases and 6 bases, with 6 bases remaining between them. The CDR3 consists of 11 residues. The germline CDR1 and CDR2 sequences are DFQATT and SNEGSKA (reference sequence). This CDR3 is CSARSMDTQYF. The CDR3 DNA follows: TGCAGTGCTAGATCCATGGATACGCAGTATTTT.

The chain recombines TRBV29-1 with TRBJ2-1; 12 positions agree with TRBD2. CDR1 is SQVTM, CDR2 ANQGSEA, per germline. V lost 4 bases and J lost 3; bases outside the gene matches: 7. This CDR3 is built from 16 residues. Here the CDR3 DNA reads TGCAGCGTTGCCCGGACTAGCGGGGTAAACTACAATGAGCAGTTCTTC. Residues: CSVARTSGVNYNEQFF.

V usage is TRBV5-1 and J usage is TRBJ2-2, with a tentative D call TRBD2 (5 bases). Germline V CDR1 and CDR2: SGHRS, YFSETQ. Trimming took 0 bases from V and 2 from J, leaving 11 bases between them. CDR3 size: 16 residues. The CDR3 reads CASSLEAVFNTGELFF. The CDR3 DNA reads TGCGCCAGCAGCTTGGAAGCGGTGTTTAACACCGGGGAGCTGTTTTTT.

This clonotype occurred a few times. This chain uses TRBV6-6 with TRBJ1-1; 7 bases are a match to TRBD1. The length of the CDR3 is 13 residues. Germline loops: CDR1 MNHNY, CDR2 SVGAGI (reference sequence). V lost 2 bases, J lost 7 bases, and 4 bases stayed unmatched. CDR3 bases: TGTGCCAGCAGTTACGACAGGGTTAATGAAGCTTTCTTT. Translation: CASSYDRVNEAFF.

The V gene is TRBV2, the J gene TRBJ2-3, with TRBD1 as a possible D gene (6 bases). V lost 6 bases and J lost 5, with 12 bases in between. The CDR3 consists of 13 residues. CDR1 and CDR2 (germline): SNHLY, FYNNEI. The CDR3: CASRLTGLDTQYF. The DNA for the CDR3 is TGTGCCAGCAGATTAACAGGGTTAGATACGCAGTATTTT.

This clonotype was counted a few times. V and J are TRBV14 and TRBJ2-3; D remains unclear. CDR1 and CDR2 from the germline V gene are SGHDN and FVKESK. The germline V and J ends were trimmed by 0 bases and 7 bases, with 5 bases remaining between them. CDR3 size: 12 residues. CDR3 region: CASSQDRYTQYF. CDR3 DNA: TGTGCCAGCAGCCAAGATCGGTATACGCAGTATTTT.

This chain links TRBV20-1 with TRBJ1-2, with a possible D match to TRBD1 (5 bases). With 2 bases removed from V and 4 bases from J, the gap between germline ends came to 11 bases. The CDR3 spans 13 residues. Germline CDR1 DFQATT, CDR2 SNEGSKA (reference sequence). The CDR3 coding sequence is TGCAGTGCTAGATCCGCGGGGACCTATGGCTACACCTTC. Its protein is CSARSAGTYGYTF.

This clonotype has at least ten counts. The genes are TRBV12-3 or TRBV12-4 and TRBJ1-5, with TRBD1 matching over 11 bases. Unmatched junction bases numbered 3, after V lost 0 bases and J lost 11 bases. This CDR3 region has 14 residues. The CDR3 here is CASSLARDRGAQHF. In nucleotides, the CDR3 is TGTGCCAGCAGTTTAGCCCGGGACAGGGGGGCCCAGCATTTT.

To note about this clonotype: It is likely a read error, because the conserved phenylalanine at the end of the CDR3 is missing. The DNA is omitted, as the CDR3 cannot be located on it reliably, and the CDR3 follows TCRdb's listing. The chain links TRBV21-1 to TRBJ2-6; the listed D gene, TRBD1, was not tested against the DNA. TRBV21-1 counts as a pseudogene. The CDR3 is 19 amino acids in total, end residues counted. CDR3: CASSKRQGPRHSGANVLTS.

This clonotype was counted between two and nine times. The chain uses TRBV27 and TRBJ2-3; 10 nucleotides match TRBD1. The junction had 13 bases not matched to a gene; V was cut back by 6 bases and J by 7 bases. This CDR3 contains 16 residues. Per germline, CDR1 MNHEY and CDR2 SMNVEV (reference sequence). CDR3 amino acids: CASRPPGTGDVHTQYF. CDR3 in DNA: TGTGCCAGCAGACCCCCCGGGACAGGGGATGTTCATACGCAGTATTTT.

Only a few counts were recorded for this clonotype. The genes are TRBV29-1 and TRBJ1-2; D call uncertain. Germline CDR1 is SQVTM and CDR2 is ANQGSEA. The CDR3 contains 12 residues. Trimming pared 4 bases from V and 6 bases from J, leaving 12 bases between. The CDR3 bases are TGCAGCGTTGTTCCGGCTGGAGATGGCTACACCTTC. Amino acids: CSVVPAGDGYTF.

This clonotype was seen a few times. The chain couples TRBV24-1 to TRBJ2-6, with 9 bases that match TRBD1. Germline V gene data show CDR1 as KGHDR and CDR2 as SFDVKD. The V segment lost 7 bases and the J segment 3 bases; nucleotides outside the gene matches: 6. The CDR3 runs 16 residues. The DNA for the CDR3 is TGTGCCACCAGCACAGGGGGCGCAGTTGGGGCCAACGTCCTGACTTTC. This codes for CATSTGGAVGANVLTF.

This clonotype has just a few counts. J is TRBJ2-1 and V is TRBV7-3; TRBD2 might be the D (7 bases). CDR3 length: 17 amino acids. Per the germline V gene, CDR1 is SGHTA and CDR2 is FQGTGA. Trimming left V 5 bases short and J 4 bases short, with 21 bases between. Here the CDR3 reads CASSPPPGAGAYNEQFF. CDR3 nucleotide sequence: TGTGCCAGCAGCCCCCCCCCGGGGGCGGGAGCATACAATGAGCAGTTCTTC.